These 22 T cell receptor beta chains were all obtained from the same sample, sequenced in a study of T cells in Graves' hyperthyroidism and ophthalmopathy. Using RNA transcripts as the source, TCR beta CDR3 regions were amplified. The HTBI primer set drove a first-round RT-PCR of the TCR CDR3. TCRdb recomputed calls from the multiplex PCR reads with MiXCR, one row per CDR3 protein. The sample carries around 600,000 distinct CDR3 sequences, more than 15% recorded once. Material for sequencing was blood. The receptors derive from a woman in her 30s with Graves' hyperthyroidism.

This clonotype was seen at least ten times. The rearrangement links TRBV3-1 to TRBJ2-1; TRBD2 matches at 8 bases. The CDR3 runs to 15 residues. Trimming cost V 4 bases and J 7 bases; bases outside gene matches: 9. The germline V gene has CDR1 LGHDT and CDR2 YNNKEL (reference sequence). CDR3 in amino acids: CASSLGIAGWNEQFF. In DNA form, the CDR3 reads TGTGCCAGCAGCCTAGGAATAGCGGGATGGAATGAGCAGTTCTTC.

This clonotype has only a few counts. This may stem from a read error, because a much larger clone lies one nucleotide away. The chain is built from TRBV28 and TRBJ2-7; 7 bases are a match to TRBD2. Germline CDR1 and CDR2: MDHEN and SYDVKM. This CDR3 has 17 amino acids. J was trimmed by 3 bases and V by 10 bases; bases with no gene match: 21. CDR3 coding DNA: TGTGCCAACCGAGAAGGACTAGTGGGAGAGGGGTGCTACGAGCAGTACTTC. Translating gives CANREGLVGEGCYEQYF.

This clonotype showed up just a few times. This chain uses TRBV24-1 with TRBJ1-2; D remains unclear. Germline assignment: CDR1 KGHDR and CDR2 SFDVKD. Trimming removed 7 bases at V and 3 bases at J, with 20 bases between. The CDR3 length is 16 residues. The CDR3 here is CATRGGDREGHYGYTF. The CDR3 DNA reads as TGTGCCACCAGGGGCGGAGACCGGGAGGGCCACTATGGCTACACCTTC.

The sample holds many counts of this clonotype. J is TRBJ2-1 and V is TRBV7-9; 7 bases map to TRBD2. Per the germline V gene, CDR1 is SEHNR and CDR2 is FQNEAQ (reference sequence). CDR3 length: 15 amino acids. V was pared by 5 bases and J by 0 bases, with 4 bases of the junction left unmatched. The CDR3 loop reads CASSRTSVSYNEQFF. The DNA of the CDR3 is TGTGCCAGCAGCCGTACTAGCGTCTCCTACAATGAGCAGTTCTTC.

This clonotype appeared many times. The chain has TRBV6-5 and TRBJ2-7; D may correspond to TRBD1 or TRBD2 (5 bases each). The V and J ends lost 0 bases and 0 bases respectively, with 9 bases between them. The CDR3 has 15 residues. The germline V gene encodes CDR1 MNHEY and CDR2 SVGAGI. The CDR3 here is CASSYSGERSYEQYF. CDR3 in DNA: TGTGCCAGCAGTTACTCGGGGGAGCGCTCCTACGAGCAGTACTTC.

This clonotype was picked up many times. The CDR3 loop is CSANRGGNEQFF. CDR3 in DNA: TGCAGTGCTAACAGGGGGGGCAATGAGCAGTTCTTC. The chain employs TRBV20-1 and TRBJ2-1, with a tentative D call TRBD1 (8 bases). The V end lost 4 bases, the J end lost 6 bases, and 10 bases lay between the germline ends. The CDR3 length is 12 residues. Germline-derived CDR1 and CDR2 are DFQATT and SNEGSKA (reference sequence).

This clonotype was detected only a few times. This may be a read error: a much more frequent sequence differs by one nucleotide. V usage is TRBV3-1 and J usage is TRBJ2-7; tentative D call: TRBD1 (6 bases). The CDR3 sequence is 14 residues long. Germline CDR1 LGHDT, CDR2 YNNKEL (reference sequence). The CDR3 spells CASSQPDRHYEQCF. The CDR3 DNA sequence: TGTGCCAGCAGCCAGCCGGACAGACACTACGAGCAGTGCTTC.

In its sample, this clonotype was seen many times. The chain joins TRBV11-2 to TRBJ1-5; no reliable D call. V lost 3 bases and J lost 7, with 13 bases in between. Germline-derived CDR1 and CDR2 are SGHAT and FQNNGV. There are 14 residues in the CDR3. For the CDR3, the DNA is TGTGCCAGCAGCTTTGGAGGTGAAGGGCAGCCCCAGCATTTT. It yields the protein CASSFGGEGQPQHF. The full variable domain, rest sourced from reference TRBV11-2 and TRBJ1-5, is EAGVAQSPRYKIIEKRQSVAFWCNPISGHATLYWYQQILGQGPKLLIQFQNNGVVDDSQLPKDRFSAERLKGVDSTLKIQPAKLEDSAVYLCASSFGGEGQPQHFGDGTRLSIL.

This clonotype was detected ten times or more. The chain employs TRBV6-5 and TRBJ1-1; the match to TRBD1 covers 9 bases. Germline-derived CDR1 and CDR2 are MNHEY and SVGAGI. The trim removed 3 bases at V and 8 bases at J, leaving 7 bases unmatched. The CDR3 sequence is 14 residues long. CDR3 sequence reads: CASSYRGDRAEAFF. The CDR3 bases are TGTGCCAGCAGTTATCGGGGGGACAGGGCAGAAGCTTTCTTT.

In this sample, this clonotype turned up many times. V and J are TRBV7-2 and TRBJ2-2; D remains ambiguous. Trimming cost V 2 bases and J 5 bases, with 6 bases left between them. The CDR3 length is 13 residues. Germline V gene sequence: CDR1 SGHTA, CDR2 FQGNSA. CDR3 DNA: TGTGCCAGCAGCTTACCCCGAACCGGGGAGCTGTTTTTT. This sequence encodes CASSLPRTGELFF.

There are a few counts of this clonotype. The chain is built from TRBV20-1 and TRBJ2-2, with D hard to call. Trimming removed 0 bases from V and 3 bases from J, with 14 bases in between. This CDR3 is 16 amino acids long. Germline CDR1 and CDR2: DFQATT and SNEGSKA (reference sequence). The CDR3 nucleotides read TGCAGTGCTAGAGACCCCCATTTTACAGACACCGGGGAGCTGTTTTTT. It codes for CSARDPHFTDTGELFF.

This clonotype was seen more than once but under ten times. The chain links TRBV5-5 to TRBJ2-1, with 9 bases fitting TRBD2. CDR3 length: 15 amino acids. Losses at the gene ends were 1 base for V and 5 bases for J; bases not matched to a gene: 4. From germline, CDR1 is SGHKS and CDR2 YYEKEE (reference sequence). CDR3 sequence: CASSLRLAVNNEQFF. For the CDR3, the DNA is TGTGCCAGCAGCTTGAGACTAGCGGTAAACAATGAGCAGTTCTTC.

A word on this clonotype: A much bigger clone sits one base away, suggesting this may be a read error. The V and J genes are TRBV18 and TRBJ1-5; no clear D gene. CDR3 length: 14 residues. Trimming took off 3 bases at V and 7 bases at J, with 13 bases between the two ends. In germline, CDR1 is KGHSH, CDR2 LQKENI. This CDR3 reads CASSPMAEWQPQHF. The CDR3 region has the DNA TGTGCCAGCTCACCGATGGCAGAGTGGCAGCCCCAGCATTTT.

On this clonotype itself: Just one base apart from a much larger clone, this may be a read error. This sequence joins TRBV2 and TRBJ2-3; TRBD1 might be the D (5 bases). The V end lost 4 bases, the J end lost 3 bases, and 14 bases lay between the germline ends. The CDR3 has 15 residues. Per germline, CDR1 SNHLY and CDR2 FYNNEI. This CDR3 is CASSGQISGTDTQYF. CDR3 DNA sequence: TGTGCCAGCAGTGGCCAAATATCAGGGACAGATACGCAGTATTTT.

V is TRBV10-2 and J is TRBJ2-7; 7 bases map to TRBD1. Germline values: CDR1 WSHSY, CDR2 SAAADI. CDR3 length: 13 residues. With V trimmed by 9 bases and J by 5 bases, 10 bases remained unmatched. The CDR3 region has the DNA TGCGCCAGTCTCGGACAGGTTGGCAACGAGCAGTACTTC. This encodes CASLGQVGNEQYF.

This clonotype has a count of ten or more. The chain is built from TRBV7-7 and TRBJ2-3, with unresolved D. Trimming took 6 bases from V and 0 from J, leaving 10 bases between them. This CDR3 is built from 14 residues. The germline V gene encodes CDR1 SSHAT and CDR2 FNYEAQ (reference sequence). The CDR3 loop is CASRPLVSTDTQYF. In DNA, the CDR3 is TGTGCCAGCAGGCCTCTGGTGAGCACAGATACGCAGTATTTT.

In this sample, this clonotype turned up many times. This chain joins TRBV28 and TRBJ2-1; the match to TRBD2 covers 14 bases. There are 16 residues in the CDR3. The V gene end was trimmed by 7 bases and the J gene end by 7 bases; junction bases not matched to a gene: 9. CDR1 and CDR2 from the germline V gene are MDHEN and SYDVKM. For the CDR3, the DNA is TGTGCCAGCACCAAACGGGGACTAGCGGGAGTTAATGAGCAGTTCTTC. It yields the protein CASTKRGLAGVNEQFF.

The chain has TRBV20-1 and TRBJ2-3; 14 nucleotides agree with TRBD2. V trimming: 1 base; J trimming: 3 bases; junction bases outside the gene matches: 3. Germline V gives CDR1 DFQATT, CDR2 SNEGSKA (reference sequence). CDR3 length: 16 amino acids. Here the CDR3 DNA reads TGCAGTGCTAGAGGCCGGACTAGCGGGAGGACAGATACGCAGTATTTT. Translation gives CSARGRTSGRTDTQYF.

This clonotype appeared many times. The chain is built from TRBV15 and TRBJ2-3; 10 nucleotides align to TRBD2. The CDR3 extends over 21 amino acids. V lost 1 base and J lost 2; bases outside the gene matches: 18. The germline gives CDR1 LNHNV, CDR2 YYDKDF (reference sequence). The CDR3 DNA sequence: TGTGCCACCAGCAGAGCGCAACCCATTCGTAGCGGGAGGTCCTCCACAGATACGCAGTATTTT. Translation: CATSRAQPIRSGRSSTDTQYF.

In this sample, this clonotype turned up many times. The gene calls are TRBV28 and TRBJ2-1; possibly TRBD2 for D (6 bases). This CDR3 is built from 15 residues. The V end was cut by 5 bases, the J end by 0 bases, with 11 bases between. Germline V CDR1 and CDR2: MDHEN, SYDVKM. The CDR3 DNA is TGTGCCAGCAGTAAGGACTACCTCTCCTACAATGAGCAGTTCTTC. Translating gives CASSKDYLSYNEQFF. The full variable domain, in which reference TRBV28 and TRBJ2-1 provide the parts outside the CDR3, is DVKVTQSSRYLVKRTGEKVFLECVQDMDHENMFWYRQDPGLGLRLIYFSYDVKMKEKGDIPEGYSVSREKKERFSLILESASTNQTSMYLCASSKDYLSYNEQFFGPGTRLTVL.

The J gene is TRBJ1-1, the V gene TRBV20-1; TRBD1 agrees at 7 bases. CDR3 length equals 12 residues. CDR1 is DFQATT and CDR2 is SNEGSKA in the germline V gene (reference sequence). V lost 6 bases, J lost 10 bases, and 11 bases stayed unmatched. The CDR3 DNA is TGCAGTGCGGAGAGACAGGGTATGGGAGCTTTCTTT. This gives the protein CSAERQGMGAFF.

CDR3 in amino acids: CASGLPGDDTQYF. For the CDR3, the DNA is TGTGCTAGTGGTTTACCGGGGGACGATACGCAGTATTTT. This chain connects TRBV12-5 to TRBJ2-3; weak D call: TRBD2 (6 bases). The germline V gene has CDR1 LGHNT and CDR2 FRNRAP. Trimming stripped 3 bases from V and 6 bases from J, with 10 bases between. CDR3 size: 13 residues.